One and the same sample provided the 31 T cell receptor beta chains below, sequenced in a study of spatial heterogeneity in lung cancer. TCRdb reanalysed the 5' RACE reads using MiXCR and keeps one entry per CDR3 protein. The profile covers about 18,000 distinct CDR3 sequences, with around 20% appearing a single time and over 13% taken by the ten largest. The sample's time point: sample taken at primary tumor resection. Sequencing covered unsorted whole RNA taken from tumor, nontumor lung or frozen PBMC. The specimen was PBMCs, collected at surgery. The receptors shown here come from a male donor with early-stage non-small cell lung cancer.

The table lists this clonotype with a few counts. V usage is TRBV12-3 or TRBV12-4 and J usage is TRBJ2-1; 14 positions agree with TRBD2. CDR3 length: 16 residues. Trimming at V came to 6 bases and at J to 8 bases, leaving 9 bases not matched to a gene. CDR3 in DNA: TGTGCCAGCAGAGGGACTAGCGGGGGCCCAGGCGATGAGCAGTTCTTC. It specifies CASRGTSGGPGDEQFF.

This clonotype has a handful of counts. This rearrangement joins TRBV4-1 to TRBJ1-4; no firm D call. CDR3 length equals 17 residues. Per germline, CDR1 MGHRA and CDR2 YSYEKL. The germline V and J ends were trimmed by 1 base and 0 bases, with 12 bases remaining between them. Written as DNA, the CDR3 is TGCGCCAGCAGCCAAGGACAACTCCTCGCAACTAATGAAAAACTGTTTTTT. Translation: CASSQGQLLATNEKLFF.

This clonotype showed up many times. This chain joins TRBV29-1 and TRBJ2-7, with D unclear. V lost 1 base and J lost 0, with 4 bases in between. This CDR3 region has 12 residues. Per the germline V gene, CDR1 is SQVTM and CDR2 is ANQGSEA. The CDR3 DNA reads as TGCAGCGTTGAAGGGGACTCCTACGAGCAGTACTTC. It yields the protein CSVEGDSYEQYF.

This chain uses TRBV20-1 with TRBJ2-2, with a tentative D call TRBD1 (5 bases). Germline-derived CDR1 and CDR2 are DFQATT and SNEGSKA (reference sequence). Deletions cut 7 bases from V and 6 bases from J, with 15 bases between. The CDR3 runs 13 residues. CDR3 sequence reads: CSVAQQGSGELFF. The CDR3 nucleotides read TGCAGTGTCGCCCAGCAGGGTTCCGGGGAGCTGTTTTTT.

The rearrangement links TRBV20-1 to TRBJ1-1; 7 bases are a match to TRBD1. CDR1 and CDR2 from the germline V gene are DFQATT and SNEGSKA (reference sequence). The CDR3 sequence is 15 residues long. The V segment lost 5 bases and the J segment 3 bases; nucleotides outside the gene matches: 12. The CDR3: CSAPGGPGQYTEAFF. The CDR3, as DNA: TGCAGTGCTCCCGGTGGCCCGGGACAGTACACTGAAGCTTTCTTT.

This clonotype was seen many times. V is TRBV7-9 and J is TRBJ1-1, with 8 bases identical to TRBD1. This CDR3 region has 13 residues. Germline-derived CDR1 and CDR2 are SEHNR and FQNEAQ (reference sequence). Trimming cost V 5 bases and J 5 bases; bases outside gene matches: 4. CDR3 sequence: CASSRRQGTEAFF. In nucleotides, the CDR3 is TGTGCCAGCAGCCGAAGACAGGGGACTGAAGCTTTCTTT.

The chain combines TRBV27 with TRBJ2-2; D remains unclear. V lost 1 base and J 1 base, leaving 7 bases between the germline ends. The CDR3 covers 15 residues. The germline V gene encodes CDR1 MNHEY and CDR2 SMNVEV (reference sequence). The CDR3 here is CASSLFTLNTGELFF. Written as DNA, the CDR3 is TGTGCCAGCAGTTTATTTACCTTGAACACCGGGGAGCTGTTTTTT.

This clonotype turned up a few times. The rearrangement links TRBV29-1 to TRBJ2-7; possible D gene TRBD1, 5 bases. Germline-derived CDR1 and CDR2 are SQVTM and ANQGSEA. With 0 bases removed from V and 2 bases from J, the gap between germline ends came to 11 bases. The CDR3 length is 14 residues. CDR3 bases: TGCAGCGTTGAAGATCGGCAGGGTCCCTACGAGCAGTACTTC. Translation: CSVEDRQGPYEQYF.

This clonotype was recorded a few times. The CDR3 reads CAISRSGLPEQFF. For the CDR3, the DNA is TGTGCCATCAGTCGGTCAGGGCTGCCTGAGCAGTTCTTC. V and J are TRBV10-3 and TRBJ2-1, with a weak D call TRBD1 (5 bases). Germline loops: CDR1 ENHRY, CDR2 SYGVKD. V lost 5 bases and J 9 bases, leaving 14 bases between the germline ends. The CDR3 runs 13 residues.

The CDR3 region has the DNA TGTGCCAGCAGCTTAGCGGTGATAAATGAGCAGTTCTTC. It specifies CASSLAVINEQFF. V usage is TRBV7-9 and J usage is TRBJ2-1; no firm D call. The V and J ends lost 0 bases and 7 bases respectively, with 7 bases between them. Germline assignment: CDR1 SEHNR and CDR2 FQNEAQ (reference sequence). CDR3 length: 13 amino acids.

This clonotype was picked up a small number of times. The chain links TRBV7-8 to TRBJ1-5; D not resolved. Germline V gene lookup returns CDR1 SGHVS and CDR2 FQNEAQ. The CDR3 spans 14 residues. Deletions cut 3 bases from V and 6 bases from J, with 12 bases between. The CDR3 sequence is CASSLGSGSQPQHF. The DNA of the CDR3 is TGTGCCAGCAGCTTGGGCAGCGGCTCTCAGCCCCAGCATTTT.

This clonotype occurred once. This rearrangement joins TRBV20-1 to TRBJ2-7, with D perhaps matching TRBD2 (7 bases). Germline V lookup: CDR1 DFQATT, CDR2 SNEGSKA (reference sequence). The CDR3 length is 16 residues. V lost 0 bases and J lost 0, with 15 bases in between. CDR3 coding DNA: TGCAGTGCTAGAGACCCGACAGGCGGGGGCTCCTACGAGCAGTACTTC. Its translation is CSARDPTGGGSYEQYF.

This clonotype was detected many times. The rearrangement joins TRBV5-1 to TRBJ2-5; D not resolved. This CDR3 spans 15 amino acids. Germline-derived CDR1 and CDR2 are SGHRS and YFSETQ. V lost 4 bases and J 2 bases, leaving 15 bases between the germline ends. CDR3 region: CASSLIPGQQETQYF. The CDR3 coding sequence is TGCGCCAGCAGCCTCATTCCGGGCCAACAAGAGACCCAGTACTTC.

There are many counts of this clonotype. This chain links TRBV29-1 with TRBJ2-3; unclear D gene. This CDR3 contains 13 residues. From germline, CDR1 is SQVTM and CDR2 ANQGSEA. V lost 3 bases to trimming and J lost 2 bases, with 9 bases between them. The CDR3 region is CSVDLGITDTQYF. CDR3 sequence (DNA): TGCAGCGTTGACTTGGGGATCACAGATACGCAGTATTTT.

A note on this clonotype: Just one base apart from a much larger clone, this may be a read error. The chain has TRBV6-4 and TRBJ1-5, with 7 bases that match TRBD1. Germline lookup yields CDR1 MRHNA and CDR2 SNTAGT. J was trimmed by 0 bases and V by 9 bases; bases with no gene match: 5. CDR3 length: 14 residues. The CDR3 region has the DNA TGTGCCAGAATGGGACAGCTTAGCAATCAGCCCCAGCATTTT. Protein: CARMGQLSNQPQHF.

This clonotype was found many times. This chain uses TRBV9 with TRBJ2-7, with a weak D call TRBD2 (6 bases). Trimming pared 3 bases from V and 6 bases from J, leaving 19 bases between. The CDR3 spans 15 residues. Germline V lookup: CDR1 SGDLS, CDR2 YYNGEE. CDR3 nucleotides: TGTGCCAGCAGCGCTACAGCGACCGGGGGAGGCGAGCAGTACTTC. It translates to CASSATATGGGEQYF. Full variable domain (rest looked up from reference TRBV9 and TRBJ2-7): DSGVTQTPKHLITATGQRVTLRCSPRSGDLSVYWYQQSLDQGLQFLIQYYNGEERAKGNILERFSAQQFPDLHSELNLSSLELGDSALYFCASSATATGGGEQYFGPGTRLTVT.

The chain joins TRBV2 to TRBJ2-5; 8 positions match TRBD2. Germline-derived CDR1 and CDR2 are SNHLY and FYNNEI. The CDR3 totals 16 residues. The junction had 8 bases not matched to a gene; V was cut back by 1 base and J by 4 bases. The CDR3 protein is CASSEEVGGAGETQYF. CDR3 DNA sequence: TGTGCCAGCAGTGAAGAGGTCGGGGGGGCCGGAGAGACCCAGTACTTC.

The rearrangement uses TRBV29-1 and TRBJ2-7, with TRBD2 as a possible D gene (6 bases). Per the germline V gene, CDR1 is SQVTM and CDR2 is ANQGSEA. V lost 4 bases to trimming and J lost 4 bases, with 14 bases between them. The CDR3 length is 13 residues. Written as DNA, the CDR3 is TGCAGCGTTGGCAGTGGTAGCGGTTACGAGCAGTACTTC. Translating gives CSVGSGSGYEQYF.

The rearrangement links TRBV12-5 to TRBJ2-7; D is possibly TRBD1 (6 bases). The CDR3 spans 15 residues. Looked up from germline, CDR1 is LGHNT and CDR2 is FRNRAP. The germline V and J ends were trimmed by 0 bases and 2 bases, with 11 bases remaining between them. In nucleotides, the CDR3 is TGTGCTAGTGGTTTGGTAATGGGACAAACCTACGAGCAGTACTTC. It translates to CASGLVMGQTYEQYF.

The V call is TRBV7-9, the J call TRBJ2-7; D uncertain. The CDR3 consists of 15 residues. V was pared by 1 base and J by 2 bases, with 12 bases between. From germline, CDR1 is SEHNR and CDR2 FQNEAQ (reference sequence). DNA of the CDR3: TGTGCCAGCAGCTTAGATGGGTCGACACCCTACGAGCAGTACTTC. This encodes CASSLDGSTPYEQYF.

The chain links TRBV12-3 or TRBV12-4 to TRBJ1-5, with a possible D match to TRBD1 (5 bases). The CDR3 contains 15 residues. V was clipped by 5 bases and J by 5 bases, with 16 bases between them. DNA of the CDR3: TGTGCCAGCAGTATTTTTTTGGGGGGAGATCAGCCCCAGCATTTT. It specifies CASSIFLGGDQPQHF.

There are many counts of this clonotype. The chain joins TRBV20-1 to TRBJ2-5; no definite D call. The ends were cut back, 3 bases at V and 5 bases at J, with 7 bases in the middle. The CDR3 sequence is 11 residues long. Germline values: CDR1 DFQATT, CDR2 SNEGSKA (reference sequence). The CDR3 here is CSARDRETQYF. For the CDR3, the DNA is TGCAGTGCTAGGGACCGGGAGACCCAGTACTTC.

This clonotype came up many times. The J gene is TRBJ2-7, the V gene TRBV12-3 or TRBV12-4; D uncertain. V lost 5 bases, J lost 2 bases, and 10 bases lay in between. This CDR3 region has 13 residues. CDR3 sequence reads: CASSGYSAYEQYF. The CDR3 region has the DNA TGTGCCAGCAGTGGTTACAGTGCCTACGAGCAGTACTTC.

Many counts were recorded for this clonotype. J is TRBJ2-3 and V is TRBV20-1; TRBD2 matches at 9 bases. The CDR3 loop spans 14 amino acids. V shed 5 bases and J 8 bases; nucleotides not matched to a gene: 11. The germline V gene has CDR1 DFQATT and CDR2 SNEGSKA (reference sequence). The CDR3 bases are TGCAGTGCTGCCTCTAGCGGGATGACGGGTACGCAGTATTTT. Its translation: CSAASSGMTGTQYF.

This clonotype showed up many times. The chain carries TRBV7-2 and TRBJ2-5; a possible D gene is TRBD2 (5 bases). Germline CDR1 and CDR2: SGHTA and FQGNSA. The CDR3 length is 14 residues. The germline V and J ends were trimmed by 5 bases and 4 bases, with 14 bases remaining between them. CDR3 loop: CASSLRGLPETQYF. The CDR3 nucleotides read TGTGCCAGCAGCCTCAGAGGGCTACCAGAGACCCAGTACTTC.

This clonotype has a handful of counts. The gene calls are TRBV14 and TRBJ2-2; D uncertain. Trimming took off 4 bases at V and 4 bases at J, with 4 bases between the two ends. Germline loops: CDR1 SGHDN, CDR2 FVKESK. The CDR3 runs 12 residues. The CDR3 bases are TGTGCCAGCAGCCGACTCACCGGGGAGCTGTTTTTT. The encoded protein is CASSRLTGELFF.

Many counts were recorded for this clonotype. V usage is TRBV24-1 and J usage is TRBJ1-1; a weak D match, TRBD1 (5 bases). Germline CDR1 reads KGHDR; CDR2 reads SFDVKD. This CDR3 is 15 amino acids long. V lost 3 bases and J 5 bases, leaving 15 bases between the germline ends. CDR3 protein: CATSDARGGETEAFF. CDR3 in DNA: TGTGCCACCAGTGATGCCCGGGGCGGGGAAACTGAAGCTTTCTTT.

This clonotype was detected a few times. J is TRBJ1-5 and V is TRBV7-9; D is undetermined. V gave up 1 base and J gave up 4 bases, with 2 bases separating them. The germline CDR1 and CDR2 sequences are SEHNR and FQNEAQ (reference sequence). The CDR3 spans 12 residues. CDR3 amino acids: CASSLGNQPQHF. The CDR3 DNA follows: TGTGCCAGCAGCTTAGGGAATCAGCCCCAGCATTTT.

This clonotype was counted at least ten times. The chain joins TRBV20-1 to TRBJ1-6; D is undetermined. Germline-derived CDR1 and CDR2 are DFQATT and SNEGSKA (reference sequence). This CDR3 is built from 15 residues. Trimming took 5 bases from V and 5 from J, leaving 16 bases between them. This CDR3 is CSAQSSLANNSPLHF. CDR3 bases: TGCAGTGCTCAAAGCTCACTGGCCAATAATTCACCCCTCCACTTT.

This clonotype came up a few times. The chain carries TRBV3-1 and TRBJ2-3; D possibly corresponds to TRBD2 (6 bases). Per germline, CDR1 LGHDT and CDR2 YNNKEL (reference sequence). This CDR3 is 17 amino acids long. Trimming pared 0 bases from V and 2 bases from J, leaving 15 bases between. CDR3 sequence: CASSQEELAEPTDTQYF. In DNA form, the CDR3 reads TGTGCCAGCAGCCAAGAGGAACTAGCCGAACCCACAGATACGCAGTATTTT.

The chain carries TRBV20-1 and TRBJ2-3; TRBD2 matches 9 bases. The V gene's germline CDR1 is DFQATT and CDR2 SNEGSKA (reference sequence). J was trimmed by 2 bases and V by 0 bases; bases with no gene match: 6. The CDR3 has 16 amino acids. CDR3 in amino acids: CSARDEVAGDTDTQYF. DNA for the CDR3: TGCAGTGCTAGAGATGAGGTAGCGGGGGACACAGATACGCAGTATTTT.